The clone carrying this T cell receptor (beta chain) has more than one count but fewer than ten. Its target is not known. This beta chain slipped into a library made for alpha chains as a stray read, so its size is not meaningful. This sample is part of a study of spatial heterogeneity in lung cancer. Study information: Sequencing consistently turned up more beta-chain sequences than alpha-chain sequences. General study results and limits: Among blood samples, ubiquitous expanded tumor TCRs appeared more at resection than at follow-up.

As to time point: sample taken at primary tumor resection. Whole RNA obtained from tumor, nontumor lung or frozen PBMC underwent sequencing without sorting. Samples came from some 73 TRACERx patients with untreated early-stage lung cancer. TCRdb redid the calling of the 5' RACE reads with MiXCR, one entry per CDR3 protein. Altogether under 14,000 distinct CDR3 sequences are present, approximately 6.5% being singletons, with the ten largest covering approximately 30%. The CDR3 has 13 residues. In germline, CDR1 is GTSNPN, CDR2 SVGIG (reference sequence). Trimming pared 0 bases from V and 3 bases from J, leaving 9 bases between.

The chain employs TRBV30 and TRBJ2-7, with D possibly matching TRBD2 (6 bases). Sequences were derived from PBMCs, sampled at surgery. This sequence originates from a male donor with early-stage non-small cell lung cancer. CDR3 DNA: TGTGCCTGGAGTGTAAACGGGGGCTACGAGCAGTACTTC. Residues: CAWSVNGGYEQYF.